This T cell receptor (beta chain) was profiled in a study of control samples from healthy donors and cancer patients. CDR1 is SGDLS and CDR2 is YYNGEE in the germline V gene. CDR3 length: 14 amino acids. The V gene end was trimmed by 6 bases and the J gene end by 9 bases; junction bases not matched to a gene: 8. Clones were sequenced by immunoSEQ multiplex PCR, and TCRdb holds only the in-frame ones, with some missing. This sample yields 80,000 to 100,000 clones, of which about 90% are seen a single time; about 14% belongs to the top ten. Source material: blood. The rearrangement uses TRBV9 and TRBJ2-1; 11 bases are a match to TRBD2. The sequence came from a man between 25 and 39 years old in good health. CDR3 coding DNA: TGTGCCAGCACCAAGACTAGCGGGGTTGGTGAGCAGTTCTTC. Residues: CASTKTSGVGEQFF.